This T cell receptor (beta chain) was observed in a study of metastatic and nonmetastatic thyroid tumors. Background on the study: Repertoires were compared across blood and tumor or nodule tissue from malignant and benign thyroid patients.

Turning to this clone: The target antigen is unknown. One end of the junction does not line up with germline, which may come from a read error.

TCRdb re-clonotyped the PCR reads through MiXCR. Altogether over 20,000 clones are present, about 26% being singletons, with the ten largest covering around 18%. The length of the CDR3 is 14 residues. The germline V gene has CDR1 ENHRY and CDR2 SYGVKD. Study-wide points: Significantly higher TCR beta diversity was reportedly seen in malignant thyroid tumors than benign nodules, in blood and tumor.

No treatment had been given to any patient before thyroid surgery. The source of this sequence is a male donor with papillary thyroid cancer or a benign thyroid nodule (not recorded which). Some clones in this sample may be carry-over from other donors' samples. The J gene is TRBJ2-1, the V gene TRBV10-3, with TRBD2 matching 8 bases. Sequencing used blood. The CDR3 region is CAITNREGLGEQCF. CDR3 nucleotides: TGTGCCATCACCAACCGGGAGGGCCTAGGGGAGCAGTGCTTC.